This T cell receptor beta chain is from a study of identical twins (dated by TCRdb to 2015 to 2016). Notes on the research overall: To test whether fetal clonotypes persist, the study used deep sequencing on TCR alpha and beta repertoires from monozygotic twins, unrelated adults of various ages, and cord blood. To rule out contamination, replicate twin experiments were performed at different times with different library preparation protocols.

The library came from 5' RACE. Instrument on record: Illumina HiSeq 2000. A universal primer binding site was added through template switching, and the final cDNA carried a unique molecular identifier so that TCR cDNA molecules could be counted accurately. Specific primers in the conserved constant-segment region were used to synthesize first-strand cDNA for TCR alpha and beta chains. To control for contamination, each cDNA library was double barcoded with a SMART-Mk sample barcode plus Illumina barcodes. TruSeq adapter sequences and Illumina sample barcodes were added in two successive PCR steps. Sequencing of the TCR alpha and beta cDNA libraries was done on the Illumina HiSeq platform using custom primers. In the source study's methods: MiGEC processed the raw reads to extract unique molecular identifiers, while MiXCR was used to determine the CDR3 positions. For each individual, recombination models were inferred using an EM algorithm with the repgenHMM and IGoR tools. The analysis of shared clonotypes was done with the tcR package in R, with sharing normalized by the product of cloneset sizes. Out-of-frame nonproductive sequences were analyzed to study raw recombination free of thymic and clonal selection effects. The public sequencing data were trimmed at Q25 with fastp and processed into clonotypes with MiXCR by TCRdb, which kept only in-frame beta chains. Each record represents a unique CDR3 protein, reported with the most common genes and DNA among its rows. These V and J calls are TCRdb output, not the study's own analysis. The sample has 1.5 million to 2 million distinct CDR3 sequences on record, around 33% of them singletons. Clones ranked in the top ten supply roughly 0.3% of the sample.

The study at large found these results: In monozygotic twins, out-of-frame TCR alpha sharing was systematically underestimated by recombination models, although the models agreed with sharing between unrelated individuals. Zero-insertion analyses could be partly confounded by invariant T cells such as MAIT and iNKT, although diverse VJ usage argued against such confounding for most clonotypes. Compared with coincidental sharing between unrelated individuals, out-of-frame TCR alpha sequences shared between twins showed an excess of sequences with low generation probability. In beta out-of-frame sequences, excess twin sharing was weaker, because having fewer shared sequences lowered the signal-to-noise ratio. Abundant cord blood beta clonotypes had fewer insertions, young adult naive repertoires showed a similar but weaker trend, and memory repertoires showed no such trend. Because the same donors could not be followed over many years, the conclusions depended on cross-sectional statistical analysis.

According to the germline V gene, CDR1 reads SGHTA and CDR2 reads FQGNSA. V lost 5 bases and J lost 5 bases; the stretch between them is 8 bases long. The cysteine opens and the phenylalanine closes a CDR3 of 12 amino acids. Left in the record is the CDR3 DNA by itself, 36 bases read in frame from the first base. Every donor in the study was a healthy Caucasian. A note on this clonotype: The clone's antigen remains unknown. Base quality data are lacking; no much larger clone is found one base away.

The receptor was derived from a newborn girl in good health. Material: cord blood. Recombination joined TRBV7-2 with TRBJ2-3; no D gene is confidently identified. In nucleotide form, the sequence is TGTGCCAGCAGCCCGCCGCAAGATACGCAGTATTTT. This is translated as CASSPPQDTQYF.